The 24 T cell receptor beta chains reported below all come from one sample, sequenced in a study of CD8 T cells in ankylosing spondylitis. TCRdb fed the 5' RACE reads into MiXCR, producing one record per CDR3 protein. Here the sample spans some 300,000 distinct CDR3 sequences, less than 25% being singletons. The sample comprised blood, either unsorted or a sorted T cell fraction (not recorded which). Receptor source: a female donor with ankylosing spondylitis or in good health (not recorded which).

This clonotype was picked up a small number of times. The chain links TRBV10-3 to TRBJ1-2, with D tentatively TRBD1 (6 bases). Germline assignment: CDR1 ENHRY and CDR2 SYGVKD. V dropped 0 bases and J dropped 5 bases, with 10 bases sitting between them. This CDR3 has 14 residues. The CDR3 nucleotides read TGTGCCATCAGTGAGTCGGGGGACACTTATGGCTACACCTTC. Translation gives CAISESGDTYGYTF.

In its sample, this clonotype was seen a few times. This rearrangement joins TRBV5-1 to TRBJ2-2; perhaps TRBD1 as D (5 bases). This CDR3 has 13 amino acids. Trimming shortened V by 1 base and J by 7 bases, and 8 bases separated the two germline ends. Germline-derived CDR1 and CDR2 are SGHRS and YFSETQ. Here the CDR3 reads CASSLSQVGELFF. The CDR3 DNA reads as TGCGCCAGCAGCTTGTCACAGGTCGGGGAGCTGTTTTTT.

This clonotype was recorded a few times. The chain recombines TRBV19 with TRBJ2-4; possible D gene TRBD2, 7 bases. V was trimmed by 7 bases and J by 0 bases, leaving 13 bases between them. The CDR3 contains 15 residues. In germline, CDR1 is LNHDA, CDR2 SQIVND (reference sequence). The CDR3 bases are TGTGCCAGTACCGGGGGGCTCCGAGCCAAAAACATTCAGTACTTC. Protein: CASTGGLRAKNIQYF.

The gene calls are TRBV5-1 and TRBJ2-5; a possible D gene is TRBD2 (6 bases). CDR3 length equals 15 residues. V dropped 5 bases and J dropped 2 bases, with 16 bases sitting between them. Germline CDR1 and CDR2: SGHRS and YFSETQ. The CDR3 sequence is CASRGRTGAQETQYF. In DNA, the CDR3 is TGCGCCAGCAGGGGTAGGACGGGAGCTCAAGAGACCCAGTACTTC.

This clonotype turned up a few times. This chain joins TRBV5-1 and TRBJ2-1, with 9 bases fitting TRBD2. Losses at the gene ends were 3 bases for V and 1 base for J; bases not matched to a gene: 5. The germline V gene has CDR1 SGHRS and CDR2 YFSETQ. The CDR3 spans 16 residues. CDR3 region: CASSSGTSMSYNEQFF. CDR3 sequence (DNA): TGCGCCAGCAGCTCCGGGACTAGCATGTCCTACAATGAGCAGTTCTTC.

This clonotype was counted many times. The chain uses TRBV29-1 and TRBJ2-1, with 8 bases fitting TRBD2. The CDR3 is made up of 14 amino acids. J gave up 5 bases and V 6 bases, and 9 bases lay outside the gene matches. Germline-derived CDR1 and CDR2 are SQVTM and ANQGSEA. The CDR3 reads CSVGPGLEDNEQFF. CDR3 sequence (DNA): TGCAGCGTGGGACCGGGACTAGAAGACAATGAGCAGTTCTTC.

In this sample, this clonotype turned up a few times. This rearrangement joins TRBV20-1 to TRBJ2-3; 7 nucleotides align to TRBD2. The CDR3 loop spans 13 amino acids. Trimming removed 6 bases from V and 0 bases from J; junction bases left unmatched: 3. Germline CDR1 and CDR2: DFQATT and SNEGSKA (reference sequence). CDR3 protein: CSAIAGSTDTQYF. The DNA for the CDR3 is TGCAGTGCAATAGCGGGCAGCACAGATACGCAGTATTTT.

The J gene is TRBJ2-1, the V gene TRBV5-1; D possibly corresponds to TRBD2 (5 bases). CDR1 is SGHRS and CDR2 is YFSETQ in the germline V gene. Trimming cost V 0 bases and J 3 bases, with 13 bases left between them. The CDR3 runs 16 residues. The DNA of the CDR3 is TGCGCCAGCAGCTTGGCCAGTAGCGCCCGCTACAATGAGCAGTTCTTC. It translates to CASSLASSARYNEQFF.

The chain employs TRBV20-1 and TRBJ2-2; 10 bases are shared with TRBD1. CDR3 size: 15 residues. CDR1 and CDR2 (germline): DFQATT, SNEGSKA (reference sequence). J was trimmed by 7 bases and V by 6 bases; bases with no gene match: 11. Here the CDR3 reads CSASTPTGGHGELFF. The DNA of the CDR3 is TGCAGTGCCTCGACGCCGACAGGGGGCCACGGGGAGCTGTTTTTT.

In its sample, this clonotype was seen a few times. The chain has TRBV6-1 and TRBJ2-5, with D unclear. This CDR3 comprises 12 residues. Germline assignment: CDR1 MNHNS and CDR2 SASEGT. Trimming removed 3 bases from V and 8 bases from J, with 10 bases in between. The CDR3 loop reads CASSEVESTQYF. The DNA for the CDR3 is TGTGCCAGCAGTGAGGTGGAGAGTACCCAGTACTTC.

The gene calls are TRBV9 and TRBJ2-5, with 8 bases that match TRBD2. Germline assignment: CDR1 SGDLS and CDR2 YYNGEE. V shed 4 bases, J shed 1 base, and the junction held 6 bases outside the gene matches. The CDR3 contains 15 residues. The CDR3 loop is CASSSTSGIQETQYF. CDR3 in DNA: TGTGCCAGCAGCTCTACTAGCGGAATCCAAGAGACCCAGTACTTC.

This sequence joins TRBV20-1 and TRBJ2-5, with 10 bases that match TRBD2. This CDR3 is 14 amino acids long. J lost 5 bases, V lost 3 bases, and 6 bases had no gene match. Germline lookup yields CDR1 DFQATT and CDR2 SNEGSKA (reference sequence). The CDR3 reads CSASLAGEGETQYF. The CDR3 coding sequence is TGCAGTGCTAGCCTAGCGGGAGAGGGGGAGACCCAGTACTTC.

In this sample, this clonotype turned up a few times. V and J are TRBV7-2 and TRBJ2-7, with D maybe TRBD1 (6 bases). This CDR3 region has 15 residues. Looked up from germline, CDR1 is SGHTA and CDR2 is FQGNSA. The V end was cut by 4 bases, the J end by 0 bases, with 13 bases between. In nucleotides, the CDR3 is TGTGCCAGCAGCTCGCGGACAGCAAGCTCCTACGAGCAGTACTTC. This encodes CASSSRTASSYEQYF. Drawing the rest from reference TRBV7-2 and TRBJ2-7, the complete variable domain is GAGVSQSPSNKVTEKGKDVELRCDPISGHTALYWYRQSLGQGLEFLIYFQGNSAPDKSGLPSDRFSAERTGGSVSTLTIQRTQQEDSAVYLCASSSRTASSYEQYFGPGTRLTVT.

This clonotype was counted ten times or more. The chain carries TRBV6-5 and TRBJ1-1; no clear D. The CDR3 covers 14 residues. Trimming stripped 2 bases from V and 4 bases from J, with 11 bases between. The germline V gene encodes CDR1 MNHEY and CDR2 SVGAGI. CDR3 in DNA: TGTGCCAGCAGTTACCGTGGGTACAGCACTGAAGCTTTCTTT. This translates into CASSYRGYSTEAFF.

The V gene is TRBV6-1, the J gene TRBJ2-1; D tentatively reads TRBD1 or TRBD2 (5 bases each). CDR3 length: 14 amino acids. Germline lookup yields CDR1 MNHNS and CDR2 SASEGT. With 5 bases removed from V and 7 bases from J, the gap between germline ends came to 15 bases. The CDR3 DNA sequence: TGTGCCAGCAGTCCACCGGGGCAGGCAAATGAGCAGTTCTTC. It yields the protein CASSPPGQANEQFF.

The chain links TRBV7-2 to TRBJ1-3; D uncertain. V was pared by 5 bases and J by 2 bases, with 13 bases between. The CDR3 runs 15 residues. Germline V gene sequence: CDR1 SGHTA, CDR2 FQGNSA. The CDR3 reads CASSLTGTPGNTIYF. The CDR3 DNA follows: TGTGCCAGCAGCCTGACCGGAACTCCTGGAAACACCATATATTTT.

This clonotype was picked up many times. V gene TRBV20-1 combines with J gene TRBJ2-7; D gene unclear. V gave up 3 bases and J gave up 6 bases, with 15 bases separating them. Germline CDR1 is DFQATT and CDR2 is SNEGSKA (reference sequence). The CDR3 sequence is 13 residues long. The CDR3: CSARSDRWGEQYF. CDR3 in DNA: TGCAGTGCTAGGAGCGATCGGTGGGGCGAGCAGTACTTC.

The sample holds many counts of this clonotype. The chain links TRBV12-3 or TRBV12-4 to TRBJ2-7; unclear D gene. This CDR3 contains 12 residues. V lost 6 bases, J lost 4 bases, and 10 bases lay in between. This CDR3 is CASSSTPYEQYF. CDR3 nucleotide sequence: TGTGCCAGCAGCTCCACCCCTTACGAGCAGTACTTC.

This clonotype occurred a few times. The chain couples TRBV5-6 to TRBJ2-5; 8 bases agree with TRBD2. The germline V gene encodes CDR1 SGHDT and CDR2 YYEEEE. Unmatched junction bases numbered 9, after V lost 4 bases and J lost 4 bases. This CDR3 has 15 amino acids. The CDR3 spells CASSNGLAGRETQYF. The CDR3 DNA sequence: TGTGCCAGCAGCAACGGACTAGCTGGTAGAGAGACCCAGTACTTC.

There are a few counts of this clonotype. The chain joins TRBV20-1 to TRBJ2-1, with D unclear. Germline V lookup: CDR1 DFQATT, CDR2 SNEGSKA (reference sequence). This CDR3 is 13 amino acids long. V lost 0 bases to trimming and J lost 8 bases, with 11 bases between them. CDR3 in amino acids: CSARDGSNHEQFF. CDR3 DNA: TGCAGTGCTAGAGACGGGTCTAACCATGAGCAGTTCTTC.

This clonotype was seen at least ten times. The rearrangement uses TRBV3-1 and TRBJ1-2; D not resolved. The CDR3 is made up of 13 amino acids. Trimming removed 0 bases at V and 4 bases at J, with 6 bases between. The germline gives CDR1 LGHDT, CDR2 YNNKEL (reference sequence). DNA for the CDR3: TGTGCCAGCAGCCAAGACCGGACCTATGGCTACACCTTC. Translated: CASSQDRTYGYTF.

The chain joins TRBV11-2 to TRBJ2-2, with a tentative D call TRBD2 (6 bases). The V end lost 7 bases, the J end lost 0 bases, and 21 bases lay between the germline ends. The V gene's germline CDR1 is SGHAT and CDR2 FQNNGV. The CDR3 totals 18 residues. CDR3 loop: CASTLFVASASNTGELFF. The DNA for the CDR3 is TGTGCCAGCACTCTCTTTGTGGCTAGCGCGTCGAACACCGGGGAGCTGTTTTTT.

The gene calls are TRBV29-1 and TRBJ1-2, with unresolved D. With 7 bases removed from V and 3 bases from J, the gap between germline ends came to 12 bases. Germline lookup yields CDR1 SQVTM and CDR2 ANQGSEA. This CDR3 is built from 12 residues. CDR3 sequence reads: CSAYYTYYGYTF. Written as DNA, the CDR3 is TGCAGCGCCTACTACACCTACTATGGCTACACCTTC.

In this sample, this clonotype turned up a few times. V usage is TRBV20-1 and J usage is TRBJ2-4; D may be TRBD2 (6 bases). CDR3 length: 15 residues. V gave up 6 bases and J gave up 2 bases, with 17 bases separating them. The germline CDR1 and CDR2 sequences are DFQATT and SNEGSKA (reference sequence). The CDR3 nucleotides are TGCAGTGCCGGGACTCGGCAAGTTACCAAAAACATTCAGTACTTC. Translation: CSAGTRQVTKNIQYF.